This TCR beta chain was sequenced in a study of T cells in Graves' hyperthyroidism and ophthalmopathy (dated by TCRdb to about 2019). General notes on the study: Peripheral blood samples were taken at the time of initial diagnosis, prior to any treatment. To identify TCR V-J signatures that set the groups apart, the researchers used a discovery cohort of 100 patients, made up of 43 with Graves' ophthalmopathy and 57 with stable Graves' hyperthyroidism. Prospective prediction of ophthalmopathy was tested in an independent validation cohort of 18 to 20 hyperthyroidism patients and 15 to 17 patients who later progressed to ophthalmopathy. The 75 to 100 discovery patients were randomly divided into training and test sets at a 7:3 ratio. In addition, the study compared T-cell repertoires in thyroid tissue and in blood from a handful of Graves' hyperthyroidism patients. Following sampling, methimazole starting at 30 mg daily was given to hyperthyroidism patients, and high-dose intravenous methylprednisolone was given to ophthalmopathy patients. TCR Vbeta CDR3 sequencing of 130 to 150 peripheral blood samples (approximately 44 ophthalmopathy, about 74 hyperthyroidism and around 17 progressor patients) is reported in the paper. Points the paper makes about the study in general: In validation, progression to ophthalmopathy was predicted by the model with approximately 67% sensitivity and roughly 72% specificity, a median of roughly six months before onset. A 13 V-J signature model separated ophthalmopathy from stable hyperthyroidism, with roughly 88% sensitivity and 81.08% specificity in cross-validation and 80%/75% in testing. No statistical method was used to set the sample size in advance, and investigators knew the group allocation. Most expanded thyroid clonotypes (frequency above 0.001) were also detected in blood, a finding suggesting that blood repertoires may reflect thyroid immune responses.

In the ophthalmopathy patients, disease was moderately to severely active, with a Clinical Activity Score of 3 or more, a NOSPECS grade of 4 or more, and a duration of less than 3 months. The study excluded patients with uncontrolled infections, other autoimmune diseases, pregnancy or lactation. Diagnoses relied on clinical symptoms, serum thyroxine and TRAb, thyroid ultrasound and orbital computed tomography. Ficoll-Paque density gradient centrifugation was used to isolate PBMCs from about 9 ml of fresh peripheral blood. Total RNA was extracted using Trizol reagent, and RNA quality was assessed on an Agilent 2100 Bioanalyzer. The germline V gene (reference sequence) sets CDR1 to LGHDT and CDR2 to YNNKEL. At the junction V is shortened by 1 base and J by 6 bases, with 10 bases in between. The CDR3, from cysteine to phenylalanine, totals 14 residues. Only the CDR3 DNA stays, 42 bases, in frame from base 1.

The TCR beta CDR3 regions were amplified from the RNA transcripts. The first round of RT-PCR for the TCR CDR3 was performed with the HTBI primer set and the Qiagen OneStep RT-PCR kit. Libraries were constructed in a second round of multiplex PCR, after which size selection and purification were performed. Libraries were sequenced paired-end with 100 bp reads on an Illumina HiSeq2000. Processing in the source paper ran as follows. SOAPnuke was used to process the raw data, removing reads that contained adapters or uncalled bases, had a mean Phred below 15, or lacked an exact match to the constant primer or identifier. High-quality paired reads were merged with COPE v1.2.5, and unique nucleotide sequences were defined as clonotypes. MiTCR v1.1 was used to align clonotypes to the IMGT TRBV, TRBD and TRBJ reference segments. The analysis was restricted to V-J combinations with a frequency above 0.0001, which together covered 99% to 99.2% of the repertoires. The TCS score was defined as the ratio of F50 (clonal expansion) to E x V (chaos), calculated using BLOSUM62-based TCRdist between CDR3 peptides within each V-J. Welch's t-statistics and random forest reduced around 550 V-J features to 10 to 15, which were used in a naive Bayes classifier (R e1071). Using fastp trimming at Q25 and MiXCR clonotype assembly, TCRdb reanalyzed the public sequencing data and kept in-frame beta chains. Every distinct CDR3 protein forms one entry, paired with its most common genes and DNA. The V and J calls reflect TCRdb's pipeline rather than the authors' work. A total of roughly 640,000 distinct CDR3 sequences appear in this sample, around 16% of them only once. Approximately 3.5% of the sample lies in the top ten.

A remark on this clonotype: The antigen it recognizes is unknown. No base qualities exist here, and no much larger clone lies one base off it.

The rearranged chain carries TRBV3-1 and TRBJ1-3; the D gene cannot be resolved reliably. The receptor's source is a woman in her thirties or forties with Graves' ophthalmopathy. The sample comprised blood. This receptor carries the CDR3 CASSQVWESNTIYF. The nucleotides read TGTGCCAGCAGCCAAGTCTGGGAATCAAACACCATATATTTT.